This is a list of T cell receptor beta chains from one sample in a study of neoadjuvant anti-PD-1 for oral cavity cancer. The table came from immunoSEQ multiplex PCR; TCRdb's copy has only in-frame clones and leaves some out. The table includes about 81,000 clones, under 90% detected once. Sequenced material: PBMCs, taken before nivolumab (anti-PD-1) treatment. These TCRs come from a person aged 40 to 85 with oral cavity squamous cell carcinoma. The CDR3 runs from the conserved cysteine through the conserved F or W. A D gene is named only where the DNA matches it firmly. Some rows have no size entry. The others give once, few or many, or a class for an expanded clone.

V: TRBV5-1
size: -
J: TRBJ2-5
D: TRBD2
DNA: TGCGCCAGCAGCTTTGGACTAGCGGGAGGCTACCAAGAGACCCAGTACTTC
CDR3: CASSFGLAGGYQETQYF

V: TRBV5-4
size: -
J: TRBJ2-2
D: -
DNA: TGTGCCAGCAGCTTGGCCTCCCAGAACACCGGGGAGCTGTTTTTT
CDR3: CASSLASQNTGELFF

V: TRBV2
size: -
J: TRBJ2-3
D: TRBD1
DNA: TGTGCCAGCAGTGAAGGGACAGGGGGAGGTACGCAGTATTTT
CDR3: CASSEGTGGGTQYF

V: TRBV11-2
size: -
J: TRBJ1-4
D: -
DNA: TGTGCCAGCAGCTCCAAGGGGGAAGCTAATGAAAAACTGTTTTTT
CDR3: CASSSKGEANEKLFF

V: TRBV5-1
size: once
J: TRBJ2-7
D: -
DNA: TGCGCCAGCAGCGCCACAGGGAGCTCCTACGAGCAGTACTTC
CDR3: CASSATGSSYEQYF

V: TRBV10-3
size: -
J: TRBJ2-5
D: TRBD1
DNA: TGTGCCATCAGTGAGTCGGTGGGACAGGGGGCGGAGACCCAGTACTTC
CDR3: CAISESVGQGAETQYF

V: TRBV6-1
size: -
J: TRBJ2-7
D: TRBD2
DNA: TGTGCCACCGATACACCGGGACTAGCGGATCTGGAGCAGTACTTC
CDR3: CATDTPGLADLEQYF

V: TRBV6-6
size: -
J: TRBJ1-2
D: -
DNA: TGTGCCAGCAGGACAGCGAGTGCCTATGGCTACACCTTC
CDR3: CASRTASAYGYTF

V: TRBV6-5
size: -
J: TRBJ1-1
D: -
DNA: TGTGCCAGCAGTTACCGGACAGCGCAGAACACTGAAGCTTTCTTT
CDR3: CASSYRTAQNTEAFF

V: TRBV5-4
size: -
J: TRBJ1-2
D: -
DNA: TGTGCCAGCAGCTTTGGCAGGGCTACCACTTCTTGGATCTATGGCTACACCTTC
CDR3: CASSFGRATTSWIYGYTF

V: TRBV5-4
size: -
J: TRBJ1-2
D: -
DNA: TGTGCCAGCAGCTTGCCGGGGGGCGCTAACTATGGCTACACCTTC
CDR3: CASSLPGGANYGYTF

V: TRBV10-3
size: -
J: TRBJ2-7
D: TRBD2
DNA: TGTGCCATCAGCAGACTAGCGGGAGACGGCGAGCAGTACTTC
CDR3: CAISRLAGDGEQYF

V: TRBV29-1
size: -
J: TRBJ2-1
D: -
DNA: TGCAGCGTTGCATTCCAGATAGGTGGGAATGAGCAGTTCTTC
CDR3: CSVAFQIGGNEQFF

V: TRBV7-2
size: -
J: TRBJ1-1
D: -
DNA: TGTGCCAGCAGCTTAGCGCCAGGATTGAACACTGAAGCTTTCTTT
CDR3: CASSLAPGLNTEAFF

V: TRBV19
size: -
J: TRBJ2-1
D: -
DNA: TGTGCCAGTAGTATTACGGGGACGCAAGGAACCAATGAGCAGTTCTTC
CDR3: CASSITGTQGTNEQFF

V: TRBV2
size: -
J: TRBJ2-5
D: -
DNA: TGTGCCAGCAGTCCACGGACAGTCTTAGGGGAGACCCAGTACTTC
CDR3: CASSPRTVLGETQYF

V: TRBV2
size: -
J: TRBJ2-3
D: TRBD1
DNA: TGTGCCAGCAGTACAGGGGGCGTAGGTACAGATACGCAGTATTTT
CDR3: CASSTGGVGTDTQYF

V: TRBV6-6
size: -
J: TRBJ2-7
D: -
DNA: TGTGCCAGCACTCCGGGGGCCCGCTACGAGCAGTACTTC
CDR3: CASTPGARYEQYF

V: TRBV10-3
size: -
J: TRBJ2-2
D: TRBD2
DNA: TGTGCCATCAGTGGACATGGACTAGATACGCCCGGGGAGCTGTTTTTT
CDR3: CAISGHGLDTPGELFF

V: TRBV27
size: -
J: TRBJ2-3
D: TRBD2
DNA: TGTGCCAGCAGTATGGGACTAGCCCTAGAGGGCACAGATACGCAGTATTTT
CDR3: CASSMGLALEGTDTQYF

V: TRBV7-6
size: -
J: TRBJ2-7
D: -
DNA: TGTGCCAGCAGCCGCGATGGTGCCAACGAGCAGTACTTC
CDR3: CASSRDGANEQYF

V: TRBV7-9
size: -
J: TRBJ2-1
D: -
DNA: TGTGCCAGCAGCTTTCCACCCGGGGGGCCCCGCAATGAGCAGTTCTTC
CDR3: CASSFPPGGPRNEQFF

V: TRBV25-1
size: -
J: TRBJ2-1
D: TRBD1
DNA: TGTGCCAGCCGCGCCGACAGGGGGCTTTACAATGAGCAGTTCTTC
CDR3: CASRADRGLYNEQFF

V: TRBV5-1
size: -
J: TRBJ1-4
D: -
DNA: TGCGCCAGCACAAACCCAACTAATGAAAAACTGTTTTTT
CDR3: CASTNPTNEKLFF

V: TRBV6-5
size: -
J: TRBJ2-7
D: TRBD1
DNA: TGTGCCAGCAGTTACTCTAAACAGGGGGGCGAGCAGTACTTC
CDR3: CASSYSKQGGEQYF

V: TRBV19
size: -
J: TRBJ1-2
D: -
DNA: TGTGCCAGTAGTTCAACAGGGAGAGGCTACACCTTC
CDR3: CASSSTGRGYTF

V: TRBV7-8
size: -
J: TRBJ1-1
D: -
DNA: TGTGCCAGCAGCTTAGGCAGGGGAGGGGGCACTGAAGCTTTCTTT
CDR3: CASSLGRGGGTEAFF

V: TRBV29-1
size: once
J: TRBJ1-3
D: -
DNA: TGCAGCGTTGAAGGGACGAGCTCTGGAAACACCATATATTTT
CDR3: CSVEGTSSGNTIYF

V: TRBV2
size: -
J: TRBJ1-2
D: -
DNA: TGTGCCAGCAACTTTGAGGGGAACTCCGATGGCTACACCTTC
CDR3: CASNFEGNSDGYTF